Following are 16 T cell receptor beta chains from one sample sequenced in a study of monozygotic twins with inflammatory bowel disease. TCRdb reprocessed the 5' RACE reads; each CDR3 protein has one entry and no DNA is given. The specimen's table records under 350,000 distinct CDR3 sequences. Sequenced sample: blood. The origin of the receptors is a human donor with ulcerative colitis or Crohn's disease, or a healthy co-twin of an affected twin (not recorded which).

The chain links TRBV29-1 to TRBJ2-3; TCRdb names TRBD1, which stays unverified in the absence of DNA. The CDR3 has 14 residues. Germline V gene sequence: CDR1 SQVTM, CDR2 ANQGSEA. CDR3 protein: CSVPRTNTYDTQYF.

CDR3 protein: CSAHPQGASYNSPLHF. V gene TRBV20-1 combines with J gene TRBJ1-6; there is no DNA to check the TCRdb D call of TRBD1. Per germline, CDR1 DFQATT and CDR2 SNEGSKA (reference sequence). This CDR3 is built from 16 residues.

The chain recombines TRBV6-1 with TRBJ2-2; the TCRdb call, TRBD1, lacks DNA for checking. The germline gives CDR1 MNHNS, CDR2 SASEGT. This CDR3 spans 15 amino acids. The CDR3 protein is CASSGDRVNTGELFF.

The CDR3 reads CASRTGTGGNIQYF. The chain uses TRBV6-2 or TRBV6-3 and TRBJ2-4; TCRdb designates TRBD1, a call that cannot be tested without DNA. CDR1 and CDR2 (germline): MNHEY, SVGEGT. The CDR3 is 14 amino acids.

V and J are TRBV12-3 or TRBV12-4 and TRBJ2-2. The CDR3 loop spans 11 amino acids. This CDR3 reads CASSWAGELFF.

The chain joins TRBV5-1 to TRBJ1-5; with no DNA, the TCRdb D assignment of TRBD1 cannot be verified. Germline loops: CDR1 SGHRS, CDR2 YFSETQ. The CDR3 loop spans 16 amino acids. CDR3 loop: CASSPSGQNSNQPQHF.

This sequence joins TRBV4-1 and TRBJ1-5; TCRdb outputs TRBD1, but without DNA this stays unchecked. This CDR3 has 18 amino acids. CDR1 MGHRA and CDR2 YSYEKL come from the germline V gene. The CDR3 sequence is CASSHVDMGFRLGQPQHF.

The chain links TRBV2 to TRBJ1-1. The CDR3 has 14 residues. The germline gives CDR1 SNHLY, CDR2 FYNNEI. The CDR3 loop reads CASSEWQVPTLAFF.

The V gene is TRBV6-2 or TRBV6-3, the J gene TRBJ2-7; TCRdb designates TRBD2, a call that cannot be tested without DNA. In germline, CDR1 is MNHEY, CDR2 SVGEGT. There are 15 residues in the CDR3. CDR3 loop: CASRLTSRSSYEQYF.

This CDR3 reads CASSLDSTGELFF. The chain recombines TRBV12-3 or TRBV12-4 with TRBJ2-2; TCRdb returns TRBD1, unconfirmable since there is no DNA. The CDR3 has 13 amino acids.

CDR3: CASSLLGGGIAGELFF. V and J are TRBV12-3 or TRBV12-4 and TRBJ2-2; TCRdb's assignment of TRBD1 cannot be checked, as there is no DNA. This CDR3 region has 16 residues.

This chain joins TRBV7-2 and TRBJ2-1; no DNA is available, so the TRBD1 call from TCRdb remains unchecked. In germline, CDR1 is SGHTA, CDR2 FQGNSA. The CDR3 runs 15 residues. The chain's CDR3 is CASSLARGRNHEQFF.

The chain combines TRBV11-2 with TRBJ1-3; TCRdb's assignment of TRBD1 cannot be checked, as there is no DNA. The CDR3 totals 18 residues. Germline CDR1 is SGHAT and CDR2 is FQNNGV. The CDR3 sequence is CASSEQGWGIIPGNTIYF.

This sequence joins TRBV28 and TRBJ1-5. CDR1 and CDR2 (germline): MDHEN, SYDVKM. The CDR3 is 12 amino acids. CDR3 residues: CASAVNNQPQHF.

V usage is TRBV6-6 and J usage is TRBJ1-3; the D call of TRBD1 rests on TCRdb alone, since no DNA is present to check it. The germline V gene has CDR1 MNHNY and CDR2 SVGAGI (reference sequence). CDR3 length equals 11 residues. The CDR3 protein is CASSRDREVYF.

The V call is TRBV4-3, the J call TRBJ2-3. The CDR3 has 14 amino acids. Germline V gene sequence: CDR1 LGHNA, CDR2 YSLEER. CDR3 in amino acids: CASSQDLAADTQYF.